The 15 T cell receptor beta chains presented below share a single source sample, sequenced in a study of blood T cell repertoires in COVID-19. The protocol was immunoSEQ multiplex PCR, while the TCRdb copy is restricted to in-frame clones and leaves out a portion. The sample records about 160,000 clones, under 85% being singletons. The sample was peripheral blood. Receptors were obtained from a man aged 55 to 70 who had recovered from COVID-19.

This chain joins TRBV30 and TRBJ1-1; TRBD1 matches at 7 bases. Germline trimming cut 4 bases from V and 5 bases from J; bases unmatched to any gene: 4. This CDR3 spans 12 amino acids. Germline CDR1 is GTSNPN and CDR2 is SVGIG (reference sequence). Here the CDR3 reads CAWTTGWTEAFF. Written as DNA, the CDR3 is TGTGCCTGGACGACAGGGTGGACTGAAGCTTTCTTT. The full variable domain, rest sourced from reference TRBV30 and TRBJ1-1, is SQTIHQWPATLVQPVGSPLSLECTVEGTSNPNLYWYRQAAGRGLQLLFYSVGIGQISSEVPQNLSASRPQDRQFILSSKKLLLSDSGFYLCAWTTGWTEAFFGQGTRLTVV.

This clone was observed a single time. Other DNA sequences in this sample translate to the same CDR3. The chain couples TRBV12-3 or TRBV12-4 to TRBJ1-5; D call uncertain. V was trimmed by 4 bases and J by 4 bases, leaving 5 bases between them. CDR3 size: 12 residues. As DNA, the CDR3 is TGTGCCAGCAGTTCGGGTAATCAGCCCCAGCATTTT. Encoded protein: CASSSGNQPQHF.

V is TRBV12-3 or TRBV12-4 and J is TRBJ1-2; D may be TRBD1 (5 bases). This CDR3 comprises 11 residues. Trimming took off 4 bases at V and 6 bases at J, with 6 bases between the two ends. The CDR3 loop is CASSWGDGYTF. In DNA, the CDR3 is TGTGCCAGCAGTTGGGGGGATGGCTACACCTTC.

The chain carries TRBV10-3 and TRBJ2-3; 8 nucleotides align to TRBD2. Germline lookup yields CDR1 ENHRY and CDR2 SYGVKD. The ends lost 7 bases at V and 2 bases at J; junction bases unmatched: 5. CDR3 size: 14 residues. CDR3 in DNA: TGTGCCATCAATCGCGGGGGGACCACAGATACGCAGTATTTT. This codes for CAINRGGTTDTQYF.

The chain is built from TRBV10-3 and TRBJ2-5, with D unclear. CDR1 is ENHRY and CDR2 is SYGVKD in the germline V gene. This CDR3 has 11 amino acids. The CDR3 region is CRGLSGETQYF. CDR3 sequence (DNA): TGTAGAGGATTGTCCGGCGAGACCCAGTACTTC.

The chain carries TRBV6-5 and TRBJ2-1; 8 bases line up with TRBD1. CDR3 length: 15 amino acids. J gave up 5 bases and V 7 bases, and 10 bases lay outside the gene matches. The germline CDR1 and CDR2 sequences are MNHEY and SVGAGI. This chain's CDR3 is CASTKDRDANNEQFF. In DNA form, the CDR3 reads TGTGCCAGCACCAAGGACAGGGACGCCAACAATGAGCAGTTCTTC.

The chain carries TRBV27 and TRBJ1-5, with TRBD1 as a possible D gene (6 bases). In germline, CDR1 is MNHEY, CDR2 SMNVEV (reference sequence). The V and J ends lost 3 bases and 6 bases respectively, with 9 bases between them. The CDR3 runs 13 residues. CDR3 coding DNA: TGTGCCAGCAGTTTGGACAGCGCTCAGCCCCAGCATTTT. Encoded protein: CASSLDSAQPQHF.

J is TRBJ2-1 and V is TRBV18, with 10 bases lining up with TRBD2. The trim removed 4 bases at V and 9 bases at J, leaving 6 bases unmatched. CDR3 length: 14 residues. Germline loops: CDR1 KGHSH, CDR2 LQKENI. This CDR3 reads CASSLSGGAVEQFF. Written as DNA, the CDR3 is TGTGCCAGCTCACTCAGCGGGGGGGCCGTTGAGCAGTTCTTC.

This sequence joins TRBV12-3 or TRBV12-4 and TRBJ1-2; 7 nucleotides align to TRBD1. This CDR3 is 13 amino acids long. After removal of 6 bases from V and 2 bases from J, the junction contained 3 bases not matched to a gene. CDR3 loop: CASSWTGNYGYTF. CDR3 DNA sequence: TGTGCCAGCAGCTGGACAGGAAACTATGGCTACACCTTC.

The chain couples TRBV3-1 (or the pseudogene TRBV3-2) to TRBJ2-1; D possibly corresponds to TRBD1 (6 bases). The V end was cut by 3 bases, the J end by 0 bases, with 15 bases between. This CDR3 comprises 17 residues. Germline V gene sequence: CDR1 LGHDT, CDR2 YNNKEL (reference sequence). CDR3 sequence (DNA): TGTGCCAGCAGCCACTTGGACAGCGCTAGCTCCTACAATGAGCAGTTCTTC. As protein: CASSHLDSASSYNEQFF.

The CDR3 loop reads CASSHPGGEGYTF. For the CDR3, the DNA is TGTGCCAGCAGCCATCCGGGGGGGGAAGGCTACACCTTC. The chain couples TRBV7-2 to TRBJ1-2, with a possible D match to TRBD1 (5 bases). CDR1 and CDR2 (germline): SGHTA, FQGNSA. V lost 5 bases and J 8 bases, leaving 15 bases between the germline ends. The CDR3 spans 13 residues.

The rearrangement uses TRBV25-1 and TRBJ2-5; 7 nucleotides align to TRBD1. CDR3 length equals 16 residues. V shed 1 base, J shed 5 bases, and the junction held 10 bases outside the gene matches. Germline lookup yields CDR1 MGHDK and CDR2 SYGVNS. This CDR3 reads CASSEFGQALAETQYF. Written as DNA, the CDR3 is TGTGCCAGCAGTGAATTTGGACAGGCCCTCGCGGAGACCCAGTACTTC.

This chain joins TRBV9 and TRBJ1-4, with 10 positions matching TRBD1. The CDR3 length is 17 residues. The germline gives CDR1 SGDLS, CDR2 YYNGEE. The trim removed 4 bases at V and 0 bases at J, leaving 6 bases unmatched. The CDR3 DNA reads as TGTGCCAGCAGCCTGGACAGGGGGACGGCAACTAATGAAAAACTGTTTTTT. Translated, it gives CASSLDRGTATNEKLFF.

V and J are TRBV19 and TRBJ1-2, with TRBD1 identical over 7 bases. The germline V gene encodes CDR1 LNHDA and CDR2 SQIVND (reference sequence). V was clipped by 0 bases and J by 4 bases; unmatched bases: 5. This CDR3 is built from 15 residues. CDR3 region: CASSIDRGTAYGYTF. In DNA, the CDR3 is TGTGCCAGTAGTATAGATCGAGGGACAGCCTATGGCTACACCTTC.

This clone has more than one count but fewer than ten. The chain recombines TRBV7-9 with TRBJ1-1; D is unresolved. The CDR3 is 13 amino acids. Trimming took 2 bases from V and 3 from J, leaving 7 bases between them. Germline V lookup: CDR1 SEHNR, CDR2 FQNEAQ (reference sequence). The CDR3 DNA is TGTGCCAGCAGCTTAAGGCAGGACACTGAAGCTTTCTTT. Translation: CASSLRQDTEAFF.